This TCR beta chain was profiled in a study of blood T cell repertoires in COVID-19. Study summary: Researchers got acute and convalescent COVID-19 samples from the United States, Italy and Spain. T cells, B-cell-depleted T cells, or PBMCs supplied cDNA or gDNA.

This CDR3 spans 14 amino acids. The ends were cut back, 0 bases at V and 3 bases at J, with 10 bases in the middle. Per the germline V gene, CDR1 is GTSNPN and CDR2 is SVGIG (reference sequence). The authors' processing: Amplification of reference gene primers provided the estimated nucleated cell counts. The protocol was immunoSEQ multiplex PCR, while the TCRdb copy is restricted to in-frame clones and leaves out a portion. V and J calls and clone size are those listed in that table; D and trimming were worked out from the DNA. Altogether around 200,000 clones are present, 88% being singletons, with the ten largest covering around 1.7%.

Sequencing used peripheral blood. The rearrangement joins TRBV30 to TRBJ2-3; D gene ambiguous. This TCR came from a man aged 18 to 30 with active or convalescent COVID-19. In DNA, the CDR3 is TGTGCCTGGAGTGTACTCCGCAATACAGATACGCAGTATTTT. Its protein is CAWSVLRNTDTQYF. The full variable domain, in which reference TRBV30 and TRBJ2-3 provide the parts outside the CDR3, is SQTIHQWPATLVQPVGSPLSLECTVEGTSNPNLYWYRQAAGRGLQLLFYSVGIGQISSEVPQNLSASRPQDRQFILSSKKLLLSDSGFYLCAWSVLRNTDTQYFGPGTRLTVL.